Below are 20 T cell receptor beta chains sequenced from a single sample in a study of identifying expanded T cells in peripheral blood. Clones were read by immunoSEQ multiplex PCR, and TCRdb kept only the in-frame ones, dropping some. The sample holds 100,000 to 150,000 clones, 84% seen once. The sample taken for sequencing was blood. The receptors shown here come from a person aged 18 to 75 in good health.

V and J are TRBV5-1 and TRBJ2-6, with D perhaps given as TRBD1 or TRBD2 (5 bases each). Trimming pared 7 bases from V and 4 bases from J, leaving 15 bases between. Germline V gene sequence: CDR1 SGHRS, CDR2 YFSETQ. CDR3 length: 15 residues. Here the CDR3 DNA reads TGCGCCAGCGCGTGGGGGAGTCCAGGGGCCAACGTCCTGACTTTC. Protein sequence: CASAWGSPGANVLTF.

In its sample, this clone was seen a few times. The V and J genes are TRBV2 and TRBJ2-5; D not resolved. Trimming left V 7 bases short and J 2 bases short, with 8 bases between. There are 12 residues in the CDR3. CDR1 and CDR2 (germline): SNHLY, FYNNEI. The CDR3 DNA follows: TGTGCCAGCATGGGCGGACAAGAGACCCAGTACTTC. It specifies CASMGGQETQYF.

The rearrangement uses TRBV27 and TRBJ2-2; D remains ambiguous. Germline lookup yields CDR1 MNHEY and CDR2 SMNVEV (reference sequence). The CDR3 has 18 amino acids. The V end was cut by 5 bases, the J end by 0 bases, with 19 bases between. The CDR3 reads CASSPLLTATANTGELFF. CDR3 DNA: TGTGCCAGCAGTCCCTTGTTGACGGCGACCGCGAACACCGGGGAGCTGTTTTTT.

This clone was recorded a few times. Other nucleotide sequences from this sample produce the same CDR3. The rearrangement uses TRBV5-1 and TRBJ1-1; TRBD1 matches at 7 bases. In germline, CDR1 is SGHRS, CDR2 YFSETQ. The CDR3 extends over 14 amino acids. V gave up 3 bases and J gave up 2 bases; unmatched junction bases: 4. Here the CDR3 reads CASSSGQPNTEAFF. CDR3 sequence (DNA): TGCGCCAGCAGCTCGGGACAGCCTAACACTGAAGCTTTCTTT.

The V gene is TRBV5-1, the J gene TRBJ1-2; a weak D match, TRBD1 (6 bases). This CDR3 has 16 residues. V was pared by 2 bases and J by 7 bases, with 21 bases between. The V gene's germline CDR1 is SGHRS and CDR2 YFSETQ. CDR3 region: CASSFKTGPTGTGYTF. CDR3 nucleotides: TGCGCCAGCAGCTTTAAGACAGGCCCGACCGGGACTGGCTACACCTTC.

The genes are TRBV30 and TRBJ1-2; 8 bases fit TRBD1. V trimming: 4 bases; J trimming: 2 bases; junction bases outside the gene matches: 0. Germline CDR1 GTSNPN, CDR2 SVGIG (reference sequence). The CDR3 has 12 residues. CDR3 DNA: TGTGCCTGGAACAGGGGGAACTATGGCTACACCTTC. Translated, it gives CAWNRGNYGYTF.

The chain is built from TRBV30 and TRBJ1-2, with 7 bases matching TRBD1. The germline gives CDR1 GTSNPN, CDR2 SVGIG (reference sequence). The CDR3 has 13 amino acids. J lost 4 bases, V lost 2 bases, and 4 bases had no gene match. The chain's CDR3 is CAWSSGGRYGYTF. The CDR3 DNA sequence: TGTGCCTGGAGTTCAGGGGGTCGCTATGGCTACACCTTC.

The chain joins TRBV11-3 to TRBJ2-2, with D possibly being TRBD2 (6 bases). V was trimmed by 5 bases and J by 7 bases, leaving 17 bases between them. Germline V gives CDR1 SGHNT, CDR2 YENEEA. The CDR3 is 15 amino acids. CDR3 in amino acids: CASSRSGRRGGELFF. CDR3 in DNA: TGTGCCAGCAGCCGATCCGGGAGACGGGGCGGGGAGCTGTTTTTT.

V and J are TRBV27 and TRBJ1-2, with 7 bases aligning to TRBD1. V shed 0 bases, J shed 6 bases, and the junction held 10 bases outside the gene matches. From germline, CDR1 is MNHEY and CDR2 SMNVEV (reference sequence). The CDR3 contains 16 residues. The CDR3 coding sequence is TGTGCCAGCAGTTTATCCCGCATGCGCAGGGGGAATGGCTACACCTTC. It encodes CASSLSRMRRGNGYTF.

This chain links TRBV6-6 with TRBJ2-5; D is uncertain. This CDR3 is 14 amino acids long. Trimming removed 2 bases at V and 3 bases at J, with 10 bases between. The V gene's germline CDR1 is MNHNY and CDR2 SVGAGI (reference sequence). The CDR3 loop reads CASSYRREEETQYF. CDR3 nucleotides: TGTGCCAGCAGTTACCGGCGAGAGGAAGAGACCCAGTACTTC.

This CDR3 is CASRTTWTGSEEKLFF. CDR3 bases: TGTGCCAGTAGGACGACTTGGACAGGGTCGGAGGAAAAACTGTTTTTT. V gene TRBV19 combines with J gene TRBJ1-4; 8 bases match TRBD1. CDR3 length equals 16 residues. CDR1 and CDR2 from the germline V gene are LNHDA and SQIVND (reference sequence). V lost 6 bases and J lost 8; bases outside the gene matches: 14.

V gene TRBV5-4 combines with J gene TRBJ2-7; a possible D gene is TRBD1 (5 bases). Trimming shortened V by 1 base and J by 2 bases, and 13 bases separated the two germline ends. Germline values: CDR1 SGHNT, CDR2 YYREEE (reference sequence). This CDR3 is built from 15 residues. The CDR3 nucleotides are TGTGCCAGCAGCTTGTCAGGACAAGGCCCCTACGAGCAGTACTTC. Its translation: CASSLSGQGPYEQYF.

The CDR3 region has the DNA TGTGCCAGTAGCCCGAGGACGAGGGGAAACACCATATATTTT. Translation: CASSPRTRGNTIYF. The J gene is TRBJ1-3, the V gene TRBV19; D remains ambiguous. V was trimmed by 6 bases and J by 4 bases, leaving 13 bases between them. The CDR3 runs 14 residues. The V gene's germline CDR1 is LNHDA and CDR2 SQIVND (reference sequence).

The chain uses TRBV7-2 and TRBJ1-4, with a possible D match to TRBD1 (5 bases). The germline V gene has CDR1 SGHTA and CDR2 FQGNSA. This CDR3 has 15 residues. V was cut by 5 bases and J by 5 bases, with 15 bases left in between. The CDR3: CASSAQRQGNEKLFF. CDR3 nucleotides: TGTGCCAGCAGCGCCCAGCGCCAGGGAAATGAAAAACTGTTTTTT.

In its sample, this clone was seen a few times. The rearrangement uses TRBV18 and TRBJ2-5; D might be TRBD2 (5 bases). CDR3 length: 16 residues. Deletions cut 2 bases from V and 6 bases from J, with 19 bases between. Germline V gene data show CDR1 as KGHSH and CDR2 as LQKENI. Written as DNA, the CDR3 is TGTGCCAGCTCACCAGAGGGCAGCCGGGGTATGAAGACCCAGTACTTC. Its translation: CASSPEGSRGMKTQYF.

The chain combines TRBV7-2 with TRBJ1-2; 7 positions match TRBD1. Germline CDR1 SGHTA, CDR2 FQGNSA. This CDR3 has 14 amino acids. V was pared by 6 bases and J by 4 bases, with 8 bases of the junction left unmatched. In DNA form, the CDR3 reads TGTGCCAGCAGTCGCGGACAGGTCGGCTATGGCTACACCTTC. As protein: CASSRGQVGYGYTF.

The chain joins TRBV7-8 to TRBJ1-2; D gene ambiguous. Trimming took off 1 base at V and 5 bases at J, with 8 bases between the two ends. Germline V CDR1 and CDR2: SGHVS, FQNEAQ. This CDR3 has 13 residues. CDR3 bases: TGTGCCAGCAGCTTAGGGGGAAGATATGGCTACACCTTC. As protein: CASSLGGRYGYTF.

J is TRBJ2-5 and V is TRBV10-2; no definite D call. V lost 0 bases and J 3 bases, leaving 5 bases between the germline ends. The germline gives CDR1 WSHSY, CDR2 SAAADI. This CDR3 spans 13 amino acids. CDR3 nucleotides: TGCGCCAGCAGTGAGTCGCAGAAAGAGACCCAGTACTTC. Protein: CASSESQKETQYF.

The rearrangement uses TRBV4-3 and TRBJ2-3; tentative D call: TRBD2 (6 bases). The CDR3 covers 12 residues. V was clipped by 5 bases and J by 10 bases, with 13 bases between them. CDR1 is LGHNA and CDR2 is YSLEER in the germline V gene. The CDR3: CASSGPGDAQYF. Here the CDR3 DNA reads TGCGCCAGCAGCGGACCGGGGGATGCGCAGTATTTT.

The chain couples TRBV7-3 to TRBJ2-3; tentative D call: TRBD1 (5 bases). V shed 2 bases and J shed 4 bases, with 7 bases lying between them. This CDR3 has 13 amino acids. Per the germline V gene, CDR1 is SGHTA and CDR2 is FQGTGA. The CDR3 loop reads CASSLVTADTQYF. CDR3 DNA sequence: TGTGCCAGCAGCTTAGTGACAGCAGATACGCAGTATTTT.